This note documents a single TCR beta chain sequence. Sequencing used immunoSEQ multiplex PCR; TCRdb keeps in-frame clones, though not all of them. The table has some 180,000 clones, around 87% seen once. The CDR3 is made up of 18 amino acids. Germline CDR1 reads SGHTA; CDR2 reads FQGNSA. Germline trimming cut 2 bases from V and 10 bases from J; bases unmatched to any gene: 16. This sample stems from a study of blood T cell repertoires in COVID-19. The J gene is TRBJ2-1, the V gene TRBV7-2; the match to TRBD2 covers 11 bases. This sequence originates from a woman between 40 and 55 years old in a cohort exposed to, infected with or recovered from COVID-19 (not recorded which). Sequencing was carried out using PBMCs or T cells enriched from blood (not recorded which). In nucleotides, the CDR3 is TGTGCCAGCAGCTTATTAGTGTTAGCGGGAGGGGGTTGGCGGGAGCAGTTCTTC. Protein product: CASSLLVLAGGGWREQFF.